Below are 32 T cell receptor beta chains sequenced from a single sample in a study of OX40 agonist ivuxolimab in advanced cancers. This table comes from immunoSEQ multiplex PCR, and its TCRdb copy is limited to in-frame clones, with some not included. The sample holds some 140,000 clones, about 93% seen once. The sequencing used CD4+ or CD8+ T cells sorted from blood, collected in a trial of the OX40 agonist ivuxolimab. Receptors originate from an adult with an advanced solid tumor such as melanoma, head and neck, liver or kidney cancer.

The chain uses TRBV28 and TRBJ1-3; no clear D gene. The V and J ends lost 7 bases and 4 bases respectively, with 14 bases between them. Germline loops: CDR1 MDHEN, CDR2 SYDVKM. The CDR3 covers 14 residues. The CDR3 sequence: CASILSVTGNTIYF. The CDR3 bases are TGTGCCAGCATCCTGAGCGTTACGGGAAACACCATATATTTT.

The rearrangement links TRBV6-1 to TRBJ1-6; D possibly corresponds to TRBD1 (5 bases). The CDR3 covers 15 residues. Deletions cut 0 bases from V and 8 bases from J, with 11 bases between. Germline loops: CDR1 MNHNS, CDR2 SASEGT. The DNA of the CDR3 is TGTGCCAGCAGTGAAGCGCTTCTGGGGGATTCACCCCTCCACTTT. It specifies CASSEALLGDSPLHF.

The chain joins TRBV19 to TRBJ1-4; a weak D match, TRBD1 (5 bases). CDR3 length: 12 amino acids. The germline gives CDR1 LNHDA, CDR2 SQIVND (reference sequence). Trimming took 6 bases from V and 8 from J, leaving 10 bases between them. The CDR3 DNA reads as TGTGCCAGTAGCAACAGGCCGGAAAAACTGTTTTTT. It translates to CASSNRPEKLFF. Together with reference TRBV19 and TRBJ1-4, the CDR3 gives the full variable domain: DGGITQSPKYLFRKEGQNVTLSCEQNLNHDAMYWYRQDPGQGLRLIYYSQIVNDFQKGDIAEGYSVSREKKESFPLTVTSAQKNPTAFYLCASSNRPEKLFFGSGTQLSVL.

CDR3 amino acids: CASSRGGSGRTADTQYF. The CDR3 DNA follows: TGTGCCAGCAGCCGGGGGGGCAGCGGGAGAACAGCAGATACGCAGTATTTT. The chain uses TRBV7-9 and TRBJ2-3, with 8 bases lining up with TRBD2. V shed 5 bases, J shed 4 bases, and the junction held 14 bases outside the gene matches. The CDR3 has 17 residues. Germline assignment: CDR1 SEHNR and CDR2 FQNEAQ (reference sequence).

The J gene is TRBJ2-5, the V gene TRBV6-1; D is tentatively TRBD1 or TRBD2 (5 bases each). Germline loops: CDR1 MNHNS, CDR2 SASEGT. V lost 6 bases and J 5 bases, leaving 10 bases between the germline ends. The CDR3 is 12 residues long. The CDR3 DNA reads TGTGCCAGCAGAACGGGACCGGAGACCCAGTACTTC. Translation gives CASRTGPETQYF.

V and J are TRBV5-6 and TRBJ1-3; no clear D gene. V gave up 0 bases and J gave up 2 bases, with 9 bases separating them. Germline V gene sequence: CDR1 SGHDT, CDR2 YYEEEE. The CDR3 runs to 15 residues. The CDR3: CASSLVGRPGNTIYF. CDR3 nucleotides: TGTGCCAGCAGCTTGGTAGGCCGTCCTGGAAACACCATATATTTT.

The rearrangement links TRBV6-1 to TRBJ2-5; 12 bases fit TRBD2. Near its end, the DNA agrees better with TRBJ2-7, so the J call may be wrong. Germline V CDR1 and CDR2: MNHNS, SASEGT. This CDR3 comprises 16 residues. The DNA for the CDR3 is TGTGCCAGCAGTGAGTATATGGGGACTAGCGGGCACGAGCAGTACTTC. Encoded protein: CASSEYMGTSGHEQYF.

V is TRBV28 and J is TRBJ2-1; D gene uncertain. Trimming cost V 6 bases and J 9 bases, with 12 bases left between them. The CDR3 runs 12 residues. CDR1 and CDR2 from the germline V gene are MDHEN and SYDVKM. The CDR3 is CASSKQLSEQFF. In DNA form, the CDR3 reads TGTGCCAGCAGCAAACAGCTCAGTGAGCAGTTCTTC.

The V and J genes are TRBV19 and TRBJ2-2; D possibly corresponds to TRBD2 (7 bases). CDR1 and CDR2 (germline): LNHDA, SQIVND (reference sequence). CDR3 length: 13 amino acids. The V gene lost 6 bases and the J gene lost 9 bases, with 14 bases spanning the gap. The CDR3 DNA is TGTGCCAGTAGGGGGAGGGGGGACAGGGAGCTGTTTTTT. Encoded protein: CASRGRGDRELFF.

The chain joins TRBV18 to TRBJ2-7; D not certain. The CDR3 has 13 residues. The germline V gene has CDR1 KGHSH and CDR2 LQKENI. Trimming stripped 4 bases from V and 1 base from J, with 8 bases between. The CDR3 bases are TGTGCCAGCTCACGGGCAGGTTCCTACGAGCAGTACTTC. Amino acids: CASSRAGSYEQYF. The full variable domain, in which reference TRBV18 and TRBJ2-7 provide the parts outside the CDR3, is NAGVMQNPRHLVRRRGQEARLRCSPMKGHSHVYWYRQLPEEGLKFMVYLQKENIIDESGMPKERFSAEFPKEGPSILRIQQVVRGDSAAYFCASSRAGSYEQYFGPGTRLTVT.

CDR3 nucleotides: TGTGCCAGCAGCGTAGCGACAGGTAACACTGAAGCTTTCTTT. As protein: CASSVATGNTEAFF. The chain recombines TRBV9 with TRBJ1-1, with TRBD1 as a possible D gene (6 bases). Per germline, CDR1 SGDLS and CDR2 YYNGEE. This CDR3 region has 14 residues. V gave up 0 bases and J gave up 2 bases, with 8 bases separating them.

This chain connects TRBV28 to TRBJ2-5, with D perhaps TRBD2 (6 bases). Germline CDR1 and CDR2: MDHEN and SYDVKM. CDR3 length: 13 residues. V lost 2 bases and J lost 7, with 11 bases in between. Here the CDR3 reads CASSLEDYLTQYF. For the CDR3, the DNA is TGTGCCAGCAGTTTAGAGGACTATTTGACCCAGTACTTC.

CDR3 sequence reads: CASSVLNTEAFF. The CDR3 DNA is TGTGCCAGCAGCGTACTGAACACTGAAGCTTTCTTT. This chain uses TRBV9 with TRBJ1-1; D gene uncertain. Germline values: CDR1 SGDLS, CDR2 YYNGEE. V lost 1 base and J lost 0, with 1 base in between. This CDR3 comprises 12 residues.

The V and J genes are TRBV21-1 and TRBJ1-1; TRBD1, the table's D call, was not compared with the DNA. TRBV21-1 is a documented pseudogene. This CDR3 spans 13 amino acids. The CDR3: CASSKIWPGTAKF. CDR3 coding DNA: TGTGCCAGCAGCAAGATATGGCCCGGGACAGCAAAATTT.

The gene calls are TRBV2 and TRBJ1-3; D is undetermined. Germline CDR1 and CDR2: SNHLY and FYNNEI. This CDR3 has 17 residues. Trimming took off 5 bases at V and 0 bases at J, with 17 bases between the two ends. The CDR3 protein is CASSIALRGNSGNTIYF. For the CDR3, the DNA is TGTGCCAGCAGTATCGCCTTACGCGGCAACTCTGGAAACACCATATATTTT.

The chain uses TRBV6-4 and TRBJ1-1, with a weak D call TRBD1 (5 bases). CDR3 length equals 19 residues. V shed 3 bases and J shed 7 bases, with 30 bases lying between them. Looked up from germline, CDR1 is MRHNA and CDR2 is SNTAGT. The CDR3 region has the DNA TGTGCCAGCAGTGATTTCGAATGGAAGGCAGGGCGTAGCATACATGAAGCTTTCTTT. Protein sequence: CASSDFEWKAGRSIHEAFF.

The chain carries TRBV30 and TRBJ2-7; 12 positions match TRBD2. The CDR3 has 13 residues. The V gene's germline CDR1 is GTSNPN and CDR2 SVGIG (reference sequence). CDR3 DNA: TGTGCTTCGAAGGGACTAGCGGGCTACGAGCAGTACTTC. Encoded protein: CASKGLAGYEQYF.

The chain carries TRBV18 and TRBJ2-7; TRBD1 matches at 9 bases. This CDR3 is 15 amino acids long. The trim removed 6 bases at V and 4 bases at J, leaving 10 bases unmatched. The germline CDR1 and CDR2 sequences are KGHSH and LQKENI. The CDR3 spells CASSQPGQGTYEQYF. CDR3 in DNA: TGTGCCAGCTCCCAACCGGGACAGGGCACTTACGAGCAGTACTTC.

The chain joins TRBV19 to TRBJ2-1, with D uncertain. Deletions cut 2 bases from V and 0 bases from J, with 17 bases between. CDR3 length: 18 amino acids. Per the germline V gene, CDR1 is LNHDA and CDR2 is SQIVND (reference sequence). The CDR3 coding sequence is TGTGCCAGTAGTATACGTAGTACGATGCTTAGCTCCTACAATGAGCAGTTCTTC. This codes for CASSIRSTMLSSYNEQFF. The whole variable domain, filled in from reference TRBV19 and TRBJ2-1, reads DGGITQSPKYLFRKEGQNVTLSCEQNLNHDAMYWYRQDPGQGLRLIYYSQIVNDFQKGDIAEGYSVSREKKESFPLTVTSAQKNPTAFYLCASSIRSTMLSSYNEQFFGPGTRLTVL.

The chain carries TRBV28 and TRBJ2-7; TRBD2 matches at 9 bases. The V and J ends lost 6 bases and 3 bases, in that order; junction bases with no gene match: 3. Germline CDR1 reads MDHEN; CDR2 reads SYDVKM. This CDR3 contains 13 residues. The DNA for the CDR3 is TGTGCCAGCAGACTAGCGGGTTACTACGAGCAGTACTTC. Amino acid sequence: CASRLAGYYEQYF. Together with reference TRBV28 and TRBJ2-7, the CDR3 gives the full variable domain: DVKVTQSSRYLVKRTGEKVFLECVQDMDHENMFWYRQDPGLGLRLIYFSYDVKMKEKGDIPEGYSVSREKKERFSLILESASTNQTSMYLCASRLAGYYEQYFGPGTRLTVT.

The chain is built from TRBV9 and TRBJ1-1; unclear D gene. CDR1 is SGDLS, CDR2 YYNGEE, per germline. The CDR3 contains 12 residues. V was shortened by 4 bases and J by 2 bases, with 6 bases between the two germline ends. The DNA of the CDR3 is TGTGCCAGCAGCCGGACTAACACTGAAGCTTTCTTT. Protein: CASSRTNTEAFF.

The chain links TRBV25-1 to TRBJ2-3; 12 nucleotides match TRBD2. Per the germline V gene, CDR1 is MGHDK and CDR2 is SYGVNS. V lost 4 bases and J lost 0; bases outside the gene matches: 8. The CDR3 length is 18 residues. In DNA form, the CDR3 reads TGTGCCAGCAGTGCGACTAGCGGGGGTACACCTAGCACAGATACGCAGTATTTT. Its protein product is CASSATSGGTPSTDTQYF.

This clone has just one count. V is TRBV5-8 and J is TRBJ1-5; 11 bases align to TRBD1. This CDR3 region has 16 residues. Germline lookup yields CDR1 SGHTS and CDR2 YDEGEE. V was clipped by 7 bases and J by 7 bases; unmatched bases: 13. Written as DNA, the CDR3 is TGTGCCAGCCAAGATTCCGGGACAGGGGGACGGCAGCCCCAGCATTTT. Amino acids: CASQDSGTGGRQPQHF.

The chain is built from TRBV18 and TRBJ1-4, with D hard to call. This CDR3 is built from 15 residues. With 5 bases removed from V and 3 bases from J, the gap between germline ends came to 13 bases. Per the germline V gene, CDR1 is KGHSH and CDR2 is LQKENI. The CDR3 region is CASSGNRGPNEKLFF. CDR3 coding DNA: TGTGCCAGCTCAGGGAACCGAGGCCCTAATGAAAAACTGTTTTTT.

The table lists this clone with a count of one. The V and J genes are TRBV6-5 and TRBJ1-1; a possible D gene is TRBD1 (6 bases). There are 15 residues in the CDR3. The V and J ends lost 5 bases and 1 base respectively, with 14 bases between them. Germline V gives CDR1 MNHEY, CDR2 SVGAGI. The CDR3 loop reads CASSRRPGANTEAFF. The CDR3 DNA reads TGTGCCAGCAGTCGAAGGCCAGGGGCGAACACTGAAGCTTTCTTT.

This clone was detected ten times or more. This CDR3 reads CASSVDVKFYGYTF. The CDR3 nucleotides read TGTGCCAGCAGCGTAGACGTGAAATTCTATGGCTACACCTTC. The chain combines TRBV9 with TRBJ1-2; D is uncertain. V gave up 0 bases and J gave up 4 bases, with 10 bases separating them. CDR1 SGDLS and CDR2 YYNGEE come from the germline V gene. The CDR3 covers 14 residues.

V usage is TRBV28 and J usage is TRBJ1-5, with a weak D call TRBD1 (6 bases). Germline V gives CDR1 MDHEN, CDR2 SYDVKM. Trimming removed 7 bases at V and 5 bases at J, with 12 bases between. This CDR3 is built from 13 residues. The CDR3: CASTLGGHQPQHF. The CDR3 DNA sequence: TGTGCCAGCACCTTAGGGGGACATCAGCCCCAGCATTTT.

The chain has TRBV10-3 and TRBJ2-7, with 9 bases matching TRBD2. The germline CDR1 and CDR2 sequences are ENHRY and SYGVKD. V was pared by 0 bases and J by 0 bases, with 3 bases of the junction left unmatched. This CDR3 comprises 16 residues. CDR3 protein: CAISESRTSDSYEQYF. The CDR3 DNA sequence: TGTGCCATCAGTGAGTCGAGGACTAGCGACTCCTACGAGCAGTACTTC.

This clone was recorded once. J is TRBJ1-2 and V is TRBV7-2; TRBD1 aligns across 8 bases. There are 14 residues in the CDR3. V shed 4 bases, J shed 1 base, and the junction held 2 bases outside the gene matches. The germline gives CDR1 SGHTA, CDR2 FQGNSA. CDR3 amino acids: CASSSDRVNYGYTF. The CDR3 DNA sequence: TGTGCCAGCAGCTCGGACAGGGTTAACTATGGCTACACCTTC.

The V call is TRBV10-3, the J call TRBJ2-2; 12 bases line up with TRBD1. The CDR3 is made up of 14 amino acids. Germline V gene lookup returns CDR1 ENHRY and CDR2 SYGVKD. Trimming cost V 6 bases and J 7 bases; bases outside gene matches: 3. The CDR3 is CAIRGTGGGGELFF. The CDR3 DNA sequence: TGTGCCATCAGGGGGACAGGGGGCGGCGGGGAGCTGTTTTTT.

CDR3 in DNA: TGCGCCAGCAGCCAAGGAACAGGGTTAGGGGAGCAGTACTTC. Residues: CASSQGTGLGEQYF. V usage is TRBV4-1 and J usage is TRBJ2-7; a weak D match, TRBD1 (6 bases). This CDR3 region has 14 residues. The V gene lost 1 base and the J gene lost 7 bases, with 14 bases spanning the gap. CDR1 and CDR2 (germline): MGHRA, YSYEKL.

This rearrangement joins TRBV7-2 to TRBJ2-3; the match to TRBD1 covers 9 bases. V shed 6 bases and J 5 bases; nucleotides not matched to a gene: 21. This CDR3 comprises 19 residues. Germline values: CDR1 SGHTA, CDR2 FQGNSA. The CDR3 region is CASSPTGGWRSGGLDTQYF. Written as DNA, the CDR3 is TGTGCCAGCAGTCCCACAGGGGGCTGGAGGTCGGGGGGCCTAGATACGCAGTATTTT.